This TCR beta chain was sequenced in a study of Ad26.COV2.S vaccination and SARS-CoV-2 variants. Note on this clone: The antigen is undetermined.

The V gene's germline CDR1 is SGHAT and CDR2 FQNNGV. The CDR3 length is 15 residues. V was clipped by 1 base and J by 5 bases; unmatched bases: 5. The treatment was: roughly 18 received Ad26.COV2.S at low or high dose, single or two shots; roughly five received placebo; per-sample allocation not given. Sampling was done on day 63 after the first vaccine or placebo injection. Whole-study results and caveats: After vaccination, reports described spike-specific CD8+ and CD4+ T cell responses as showing substantial breadth.

The method was immunoSEQ multiplex PCR; TCRdb's version includes in-frame clones alone and lacks a portion of them. The sample gives approximately 280,000 clones, about 89% of which show up once; over 2.5% is in the top ten. This TCR derives from a person aged 18-60 years who received the Ad26.COV2.S COVID-19 vaccine or a placebo. Sequencing was performed on peripheral blood, taken in a trial of Ad26.COV2.S vaccine versus placebo. The rearrangement joins TRBV11-2 to TRBJ2-5; 9 positions agree with TRBD1. The CDR3 spells CASSLGQGGGETQYF. CDR3 in DNA: TGTGCCAGCAGCTTAGGACAGGGGGGAGGTGAGACCCAGTACTTC. Drawing the rest from reference TRBV11-2 and TRBJ2-5, the complete variable domain is EAGVAQSPRYKIIEKRQSVAFWCNPISGHATLYWYQQILGQGPKLLIQFQNNGVVDDSQLPKDRFSAERLKGVDSTLKIQPAKLEDSAVYLCASSLGQGGGETQYFGPGTRLLVL.